Listed below are T cell receptor beta chains from one sample, sequenced in a study of cytomegalovirus exposure and HLA in healthy donors. The repertoire was sequenced with immunoSEQ multiplex PCR; TCRdb's copy has only in-frame clones and lacks some. The table lists 250,000 to 350,000 clones, 75% to 90% of them singletons. The source material was PBMCs. The receptors here all came from a man aged 35-49 years in good health and CMV-seropositive. CDR3s include the opening cysteine and the closing phenylalanine or tryptophan. The D gene is left open where the match is weak.

j_gene: TRBJ1-2
v_gene: TRBV5-6
d_gene: -
CDR3nt: TGTGCCAGCAGCTTGTTCGGCTATGGCTACACCTTC
CDR3aa: CASSLFGYGYTF

j_gene: TRBJ2-1
v_gene: TRBV7-2
d_gene: -
CDR3nt: TGTGCCAGCAGCTTAGCACGGAATGAGCAGTTCTTC
CDR3aa: CASSLARNEQFF

j_gene: TRBJ1-3
v_gene: TRBV6-5
d_gene: -
CDR3nt: TGTGCCAGCAATCCTGGGACACAAGGAAACACCATATATTTT
CDR3aa: CASNPGTQGNTIYF

j_gene: TRBJ2-7
v_gene: TRBV19
d_gene: TRBD1
CDR3nt: TGTGCCAGTAGTACGACAGGGGTCGCATCCTACGAGCAGTACTTC
CDR3aa: CASSTTGVASYEQYF

j_gene: TRBJ2-7
v_gene: TRBV7-9
d_gene: TRBD1
CDR3nt: TGTGCCAGCAGCTCAACAGGGGCTCTGGACGAGCAGTACTTC
CDR3aa: CASSSTGALDEQYF

j_gene: TRBJ2-1
v_gene: TRBV30
d_gene: -
CDR3nt: TGTGCCTGGAGTGTTAGTTCTAGCTACAATGAGCAGTTCTTC
CDR3aa: CAWSVSSSYNEQFF

j_gene: TRBJ1-1
v_gene: TRBV7-6
d_gene: TRBD1
CDR3nt: TGTGCCAGCAGCTTGCGAGACAGGGGCTCTAGGACTGAAGCTTTCTTT
CDR3aa: CASSLRDRGSRTEAFF

j_gene: TRBJ1-2
v_gene: TRBV5-1
d_gene: TRBD1
CDR3nt: TGCGCCAGCAGCGGAACGGGACAGGGGTACTATGGCTACACCTTC
CDR3aa: CASSGTGQGYYGYTF

j_gene: TRBJ1-1
v_gene: TRBV9
d_gene: TRBD1
CDR3nt: TGTGCCAGCAGCGTAGGGACAGGGGCCGGCACTGAAGCTTTCTTT
CDR3aa: CASSVGTGAGTEAFF

j_gene: TRBJ2-7
v_gene: TRBV4-1
d_gene: TRBD1
CDR3nt: TGCGCCAGCAGCCAAAGGACAGGGGGCTTAGTCGACGAGCAGTACTTC
CDR3aa: CASSQRTGGLVDEQYF

j_gene: TRBJ1-3
v_gene: TRBV5-1
d_gene: -
CDR3nt: TGCGCCAGCAGCGACCTCAGCGAGGCCTCTGGAAACACCATATATTTT
CDR3aa: CASSDLSEASGNTIYF

j_gene: TRBJ1-2
v_gene: TRBV27
d_gene: -
CDR3nt: TGTGCCAGCAGTTTGACAACTAACTATGGCTACACCTTC
CDR3aa: CASSLTTNYGYTF

j_gene: TRBJ2-1
v_gene: TRBV11-3
d_gene: TRBD1
CDR3nt: TGTGCCAGCAGCCTCCGGGGGACAGGGTCCTACAATGAGCAGTTCTTC
CDR3aa: CASSLRGTGSYNEQFF

j_gene: TRBJ2-7
v_gene: TRBV15
d_gene: TRBD2
CDR3nt: TGTGCCACCAGCAGAGACCCAGCGGGGCTCTCCTACGAGCAGTACTTC
CDR3aa: CATSRDPAGLSYEQYF

j_gene: TRBJ1-5
v_gene: TRBV28
d_gene: -
CDR3nt: TGTGCCAGCATTAAGAAAGCCAGGAGCAATCAGCCCCAGCATTTT
CDR3aa: CASIKKARSNQPQHF

j_gene: TRBJ2-3
v_gene: TRBV11-3
d_gene: TRBD2
CDR3nt: TGTGCCAGCAGCTTAGCGGGACTAGCGGGAGGTGGAGATACGCAGTATTTT
CDR3aa: CASSLAGLAGGGDTQYF

j_gene: TRBJ1-3
v_gene: TRBV4-2
d_gene: TRBD1
CDR3nt: TGTGCCAGCAGCCAAGTATCCACAGGGGGCTCTGGAAACACCATATATTTT
CDR3aa: CASSQVSTGGSGNTIYF

j_gene: TRBJ1-4
v_gene: TRBV5-4
d_gene: -
CDR3nt: TGTGCCAGCAGCGCGACAGCAACTAATGAAAAACTGTTTTTT
CDR3aa: CASSATATNEKLFF